This note documents a single T cell receptor beta chain sequence. The data are from a study of control samples from healthy donors and cancer patients. Assay: immunoSEQ multiplex PCR; the TCRdb copy retains only in-frame clones and omits some. The sample holds about 140,000 clones, about nine tenths seen once. J gave up 10 bases and V 2 bases, and 6 bases lay outside the gene matches. Germline loops: CDR1 SGHKS, CDR2 YYEKEE (reference sequence). This CDR3 contains 14 residues. The V gene is TRBV5-5, the J gene TRBJ1-6; 7 nucleotides align to TRBD1. The sequencing input was blood. The sequence was collected from a man aged 30 to 39 in good health. The CDR3 coding sequence is TGTGCCAGCAGCTTACAGGGGATCTTATCACCCCTCCACTTT. This gives the protein CASSLQGILSPLHF. The whole variable domain, remainder taken from reference TRBV5-5 and TRBJ1-6, is DAGVTQSPTHLIKTRGQQVTLRCSPISGHKSVSWYQQVLGQGPQFIFQYYEKEERGRGNFPDRFSARQFPNYSSELNVNALLLGDSALYLCASSLQGILSPLHFGNGTRLTVT.